A single sample is the source of the 8 T cell receptor beta chains below, sequenced in a study of cytomegalovirus exposure and HLA in healthy donors. The primer mix had 60 Vbeta and 13 Jbeta primers. Measured with immunoSEQ multiplex PCR; TCRdb has only the in-frame clones, and not every one. The data show 100,000 to 150,000 clones, roughly 73% seen once. The sample taken for sequencing was PBMCs. The receptor set was obtained from a man aged 60-69 years in good health and CMV-seropositive.

This clone was counted between two and nine times. This chain joins TRBV7-3 and TRBJ2-7, with a possible D match to TRBD2 (7 bases). The CDR3 is 14 residues long. The ends were cut back, 2 bases at V and 3 bases at J, with 11 bases in the middle. Germline CDR1 reads SGHTA; CDR2 reads FQGTGA. CDR3 DNA: TGTGCCAGCAGCTTAGGAGGGGGGGGCTACGAGCAGTACTTC. Translation: CASSLGGGGYEQYF.

The chain's CDR3 is CAWSVQTVTEAFF. The DNA of the CDR3 is TGTGCCTGGAGTGTACAGACAGTCACTGAAGCTTTCTTT. The V gene is TRBV30, the J gene TRBJ1-1, with D tentatively TRBD1 (5 bases). V shed 0 bases and J shed 4 bases, with 9 bases lying between them. The CDR3 sequence is 13 residues long. The germline gives CDR1 GTSNPN, CDR2 SVGIG (reference sequence).

The chain uses TRBV7-9 and TRBJ1-1, with D possibly TRBD1 on 5 matching bases. Germline-derived CDR1 and CDR2 are SEHNR and FQNEAQ (reference sequence). The CDR3 runs 15 residues. Trimming removed 8 bases at V and 4 bases at J, with 20 bases between. The DNA of the CDR3 is TGTGCCAGCCTAAAATCCGACTCGGGGGGCACTGAAGCTTTCTTT. Translating it yields CASLKSDSGGTEAFF.

The chain links TRBV11-2 to TRBJ1-3; D is possibly TRBD1 (6 bases). V was cut by 6 bases and J by 2 bases, with 17 bases left in between. Germline V gene lookup returns CDR1 SGHAT and CDR2 FQNNGV. This CDR3 region has 16 residues. The CDR3 nucleotides are TGTGCCAGCAGTCAGCCAGGGGCTCTCGCTGGAAACACCATATATTTT. Protein sequence: CASSQPGALAGNTIYF.

This clone was counted a few times. The gene calls are TRBV11-2 and TRBJ1-2, with 8 nucleotides matching TRBD1. V lost 4 bases to trimming and J lost 3 bases; unmatched junction nucleotides: 10. This CDR3 has 16 amino acids. Looked up from germline, CDR1 is SGHAT and CDR2 is FQNNGV. CDR3 DNA sequence: TGTGCCAGCAGCTCGCTCGACAGGGGCAGGTACTATGGCTACACCTTC. Translating it yields CASSSLDRGRYYGYTF.

Turning to this clone: At one end the junction does not follow the germline gene, possibly because of a read error. Other DNA variants within this sample encode the same CDR3. The CDR3: CASSEARGWYGYTF. In nucleotides, the CDR3 is TGTGCCAGCAGTGAAGCGCGCGGGTGGTATGGCTACACCTTT. This chain uses TRBV6-1 with TRBJ1-2; D is unclear. In germline, CDR1 is MNHNS, CDR2 SASEGT. This CDR3 spans 14 amino acids.

The gene calls are TRBV5-1 and TRBJ1-4; a possible D gene is TRBD1 (6 bases). This CDR3 is built from 14 residues. CDR1 is SGHRS and CDR2 is YFSETQ in the germline V gene. Trimming took off 2 bases at V and 6 bases at J, with 11 bases between the two ends. In nucleotides, the CDR3 is TGCGCCAGCAGCTTACGGCAGGGGCATGAAAAACTGTTTTTT. Its translation is CASSLRQGHEKLFF.

J is TRBJ1-3 and V is TRBV4-1; tentative D call: TRBD1 (6 bases). Germline CDR1 reads MGHRA; CDR2 reads YSYEKL. The V end was cut by 5 bases, the J end by 6 bases, with 17 bases between. CDR3 length: 15 amino acids. CDR3 protein: CASSRGRGFENTIYF. Here the CDR3 DNA reads TGCGCCAGCAGCAGGGGCAGGGGATTTGAAAACACCATATATTTT.